Each of the 30 T cell receptor beta chains below was sequenced from the same sample in a study of cytomegalovirus exposure and HLA in healthy donors. PCR employed 60 Vbeta and 13 Jbeta primers. Using immunoSEQ multiplex PCR, the repertoire was profiled, and TCRdb retains in-frame clones only, with some absent. The repertoire holds some 180,000 clones, with approximately 12% as singletons. Sequencing input: PBMCs. These receptors were obtained from a man aged 50 to 59 in good health and CMV-seropositive.

Only a few counts were recorded for this clone. V is TRBV30 and J is TRBJ1-5; the match to TRBD1 covers 9 bases. The CDR3 covers 17 residues. CDR1 and CDR2 from the germline V gene are GTSNPN and SVGIG (reference sequence). V lost 2 bases to trimming and J lost 5 bases; unmatched junction nucleotides: 13. CDR3 DNA: TGTGCCTGGAGTACCCCTAGGGGGACAGGGAGGCATCAGCCCCAGCATTTT. Its translation: CAWSTPRGTGRHQPQHF.

This clone was seen a few times. The gene calls are TRBV30 and TRBJ1-2; unclear D gene. The CDR3 covers 13 residues. Germline CDR1 GTSNPN, CDR2 SVGIG (reference sequence). The V end was cut by 4 bases, the J end by 5 bases, with 14 bases between. CDR3 residues: CAWNRGVRYGYTF. The CDR3 nucleotides are TGTGCCTGGAACCGAGGCGTACGGTATGGCTACACCTTC.

The chain combines TRBV4-3 with TRBJ2-7; a weak D match, TRBD1 (6 bases). The CDR3 length is 16 residues. Germline lookup yields CDR1 LGHNA and CDR2 YSLEER. V lost 0 bases, J lost 4 bases, and 16 bases lay in between. The CDR3: CASSQDTGDRHYEQYF. In DNA, the CDR3 is TGCGCCAGCAGCCAAGATACTGGCGACAGGCATTACGAGCAGTACTTC.

This chain connects TRBV7-2 to TRBJ2-5, with TRBD2 as a possible D gene (6 bases). Germline values: CDR1 SGHTA, CDR2 FQGNSA. V was pared by 1 base and J by 4 bases, with 13 bases between. This CDR3 is built from 15 residues. DNA for the CDR3: TGTGCCAGCAGCTTAGTGGGGGGAGTAGGAGAGACCCAGTACTTC. This sequence encodes CASSLVGGVGETQYF.

The chain combines TRBV18 with TRBJ2-2, with 11 bases identical to TRBD1. The CDR3 loop spans 16 amino acids. Germline-derived CDR1 and CDR2 are KGHSH and LQKENI. J was trimmed by 5 bases and V by 6 bases; bases with no gene match: 8. For the CDR3, the DNA is TGTGCCAGCTCTCCGCGGGGGGACAGGGGGACCGGGGAGCTGTTTTTT. As protein: CASSPRGDRGTGELFF.

The chain links TRBV5-1 to TRBJ2-3, with D possibly matching TRBD1 (5 bases). In germline, CDR1 is SGHRS, CDR2 YFSETQ. The CDR3 totals 15 residues. Trimming took 4 bases from V and 1 from J, leaving 13 bases between them. CDR3 protein: CASSIPVGGTDTQYF. The CDR3 DNA reads TGCGCCAGCAGCATCCCCGTAGGGGGCACAGATACGCAGTATTTT.

CDR3 in amino acids: CASSSRGSSTTIYF. DNA of the CDR3: TGTGCCAGCAGTAGCCGCGGGAGCTCGACCACCATATATTTT. The V gene is TRBV25-1, the J gene TRBJ1-3; D unresolved. Germline CDR1 is MGHDK and CDR2 is SYGVNS. The CDR3 length is 14 residues. The ends were cut back, 5 bases at V and 9 bases at J, with 17 bases in the middle.

A few counts support this clone. The chain is built from TRBV19 and TRBJ1-5; tentatively, D is TRBD1 (6 bases). The germline gives CDR1 LNHDA, CDR2 SQIVND (reference sequence). This CDR3 is 12 amino acids long. Trimming pared 6 bases from V and 7 bases from J, leaving 10 bases between. The CDR3: CASRWGLQPQHF. CDR3 coding DNA: TGTGCCAGTAGATGGGGGCTACAGCCCCAGCATTTT.

This clone appeared a few times. The rearrangement uses TRBV11-3 and TRBJ2-3, with TRBD2 as a possible D gene (5 bases). Germline CDR1 reads SGHNT; CDR2 reads YENEEA. CDR3 length equals 13 residues. V was cut by 1 base and J by 4 bases, with 6 bases left in between. The CDR3 DNA sequence: TGTGCCAGCAGCTTAGGGCGGGCAGATACGCAGTATTTT. Translated, it gives CASSLGRADTQYF.

V and J are TRBV19 and TRBJ2-5; possible D gene TRBD1, 7 bases. Germline V CDR1 and CDR2: LNHDA, SQIVND (reference sequence). CDR3 length: 16 residues. V was shortened by 2 bases and J by 3 bases, with 16 bases between the two germline ends. CDR3 nucleotides: TGTGCCAGTAGTATAAACGCCTTCAGGGGGGAAGAGACCCAGTACTTC. Translated: CASSINAFRGEETQYF.

The chain links TRBV11-3 to TRBJ2-1; D may be TRBD2 (6 bases). Germline CDR1 reads SGHNT; CDR2 reads YENEEA. The CDR3 spans 15 residues. The V gene lost 5 bases and the J gene lost 8 bases, with 19 bases spanning the gap. CDR3 protein: CASSPDGGGMDEQFF. The CDR3 nucleotides are TGTGCCAGCAGCCCCGACGGCGGCGGGATGGATGAGCAGTTCTTC.

This clone was picked up a small number of times. The chain couples TRBV7-2 to TRBJ2-5; 8 bases match TRBD2. The germline gives CDR1 SGHTA, CDR2 FQGNSA. The J segment lost 2 bases and the V segment lost 3 bases, leaving 11 bases of the junction unmatched. The CDR3 sequence is 17 residues long. CDR3 nucleotide sequence: TGTGCCAGCAGCTTCGGCGGGGGGATAGCGGGGCAAGAGACCCAGTACTTC. It translates to CASSFGGGIAGQETQYF. Using reference TRBV7-2 and TRBJ2-5 for the parts outside the CDR3, the full variable domain is GAGVSQSPSNKVTEKGKDVELRCDPISGHTALYWYRQSLGQGLEFLIYFQGNSAPDKSGLPSDRFSAERTGGSVSTLTIQRTQQEDSAVYLCASSFGGGIAGQETQYFGPGTRLLVL.

This chain connects TRBV5-1 to TRBJ2-3; 10 positions agree with TRBD2. The CDR3 sequence is 15 residues long. The germline V gene encodes CDR1 SGHRS and CDR2 YFSETQ. With V trimmed by 3 bases and J by 1 base, 2 bases remained unmatched. This chain's CDR3 is CASSSTSGRTDTQYF. As DNA, the CDR3 is TGCGCCAGCAGCTCGACTAGCGGGCGCACAGATACGCAGTATTTT.

This clone was seen a few times. The CDR3 DNA reads TGCGCCAGCAGCTCCCAGGGGACAGGTCAAGAGACCCAGTACTTC. Its translation is CASSSQGTGQETQYF. J is TRBJ2-5 and V is TRBV5-1; 8 nucleotides line up with TRBD1. Germline V gene sequence: CDR1 SGHRS, CDR2 YFSETQ. The J segment lost 2 bases and the V segment lost 3 bases, leaving 6 bases of the junction unmatched. CDR3 length: 15 residues. Combining the CDR3 with reference TRBV5-1 and TRBJ2-5 gives the whole variable domain KAGVTQTPRYLIKTRGQQVTLSCSPISGHRSVSWYQQTPGQGLQFLFEYFSETQRNKGNFPGRFSGRQFSNSRSEMNVSTLELGDSALYLCASSSQGTGQETQYFGPGTRLLVL.

The J gene is TRBJ2-7, the V gene TRBV19; 8 bases fit TRBD1. This CDR3 has 14 amino acids. The ends lost 3 bases at V and 2 bases at J; junction bases unmatched: 3. The germline V gene has CDR1 LNHDA and CDR2 SQIVND (reference sequence). For the CDR3, the DNA is TGTGCCAGTAGTATGGGGACAGGAACCTACGAGCAGTACTTC. It codes for CASSMGTGTYEQYF.

V is TRBV30 and J is TRBJ2-7; 13 bases line up with TRBD2. Germline loops: CDR1 GTSNPN, CDR2 SVGIG (reference sequence). The V and J ends lost 2 bases and 7 bases, in that order; junction bases with no gene match: 8. CDR3 length equals 15 residues. The CDR3: CAWSKGTSGVGEQYF. As DNA, the CDR3 is TGTGCCTGGAGTAAGGGGACTAGCGGGGTGGGGGAGCAGTACTTC.

The V and J genes are TRBV27 and TRBJ1-1, with 8 bases matching TRBD1. V trimming: 0 bases; J trimming: 11 bases; junction bases outside the gene matches: 8. The CDR3 loop spans 14 amino acids. Germline CDR1 reads MNHEY; CDR2 reads SMNVEV (reference sequence). CDR3 DNA sequence: TGTGCCAGCAGTTTATCCCGACAGGGGCTGAGGGCTTTCTTT. Translating it yields CASSLSRQGLRAFF.

This clone was detected only a few times. The chain is built from TRBV2 and TRBJ2-3, with 7 bases lining up with TRBD2. V was pared by 5 bases and J by 1 base, with 6 bases of the junction left unmatched. The CDR3 length is 15 residues. Germline V gives CDR1 SNHLY, CDR2 FYNNEI. The CDR3 DNA reads TGTGCCAGCAGTCTGAAGCGGGGCCGCACAGATACGCAGTATTTT. Its protein product is CASSLKRGRTDTQYF.

The chain couples TRBV15 to TRBJ2-7, with a tentative D call TRBD2 (6 bases). Looked up from germline, CDR1 is LNHNV and CDR2 is YYDKDF (reference sequence). The CDR3 has 15 amino acids. V was trimmed by 11 bases and J by 7 bases, leaving 27 bases between them. The CDR3 spells CASAVAGPGSEEQYF. The CDR3 nucleotides are TGTGCCTCGGCGGTGGCGGGGCCGGGTTCGGAAGAGCAGTACTTC.

This clone has only a few counts. The CDR3 nucleotides are TGTGCCAGCACGGACGGAGGAGCTGGAAACACCATATATTTT. This codes for CASTDGGAGNTIYF. V usage is TRBV27 and J usage is TRBJ1-3; D gene unclear. Trimming cost V 7 bases and J 2 bases, with 12 bases left between them. This CDR3 comprises 14 residues. Germline V gives CDR1 MNHEY, CDR2 SMNVEV (reference sequence).

This clone turned up a few times. The CDR3 loop reads CASSLVTRNTEAFF. DNA of the CDR3: TGTGCCAGCAGCTTAGTGACACGGAACACTGAAGCTTTCTTT. This rearrangement joins TRBV7-2 to TRBJ1-1; D remains unclear. V lost 1 base, J lost 1 base, and 7 bases lay in between. Germline V gene lookup returns CDR1 SGHTA and CDR2 FQGNSA. This CDR3 spans 14 amino acids.

This clone was recorded a few times. The V call is TRBV6-6, the J call TRBJ2-3, with a possible D match to TRBD1 (6 bases). The CDR3 spans 15 residues. Trimming cost V 5 bases and J 2 bases, with 14 bases left between them. Germline V CDR1 and CDR2: MNHNY, SVGAGI (reference sequence). CDR3 DNA: TGTGCCAGCAGTCGTGGACAGATCGTCACAGATACGCAGTATTTT. Its protein product is CASSRGQIVTDTQYF.

The J gene is TRBJ1-2, the V gene TRBV18; 8 nucleotides agree with TRBD1. Trimming at V came to 5 bases and at J to 0 bases, leaving 5 bases not matched to a gene. Germline CDR1 is KGHSH and CDR2 is LQKENI. This CDR3 is 15 amino acids long. CDR3 sequence: CASSTTTGANYGYTF. The CDR3 DNA reads as TGTGCCAGCTCAACAACGACAGGGGCTAACTATGGCTACACCTTC. The full variable domain, its missing parts supplied by reference TRBV18 and TRBJ1-2, is NAGVMQNPRHLVRRRGQEARLRCSPMKGHSHVYWYRQLPEEGLKFMVYLQKENIIDESGMPKERFSAEFPKEGPSILRIQQVVRGDSAAYFCASSTTTGANYGYTFGSGTRLTVV.

The rearrangement joins TRBV30 to TRBJ1-5; the match to TRBD1 covers 7 bases. Per the germline V gene, CDR1 is GTSNPN and CDR2 is SVGIG (reference sequence). The CDR3 sequence is 12 residues long. V gave up 5 bases and J gave up 6 bases; unmatched junction bases: 4. CDR3 residues: CAWGRDSQPQHF. CDR3 DNA sequence: TGTGCCTGGGGCCGGGACAGTCAGCCCCAGCATTTT.

The V call is TRBV28, the J call TRBJ1-2; 11 bases agree with TRBD1. The junction had 5 bases not matched to a gene; V was cut back by 2 bases and J by 6 bases. The CDR3 contains 15 residues. Per the germline V gene, CDR1 is MDHEN and CDR2 is SYDVKM. CDR3 loop: CASSLGGTGGNGYTF. The CDR3, as DNA: TGTGCCAGCAGTTTAGGAGGGACAGGGGGAAATGGCTACACCTTC.

The rearrangement links TRBV4-3 to TRBJ1-6; 9 bases are shared with TRBD1. The length of the CDR3 is 14 residues. With V trimmed by 3 bases and J by 10 bases, 4 bases remained unmatched. Germline CDR1 LGHNA, CDR2 YSLEER. DNA for the CDR3: TGCGCCAGCAGCCAGACAGGGGGAGGATCACCCCTCCACTTT. Amino acids: CASSQTGGGSPLHF.

This clone was found a few times. The gene calls are TRBV5-8 and TRBJ1-5, with D possibly being TRBD1 (5 bases). Germline CDR1 reads SGHTS; CDR2 reads YDEGEE. This CDR3 is built from 15 residues. V lost 0 bases and J 4 bases, leaving 11 bases between the germline ends. Here the CDR3 reads CASSLGQTSNQPQHF. The DNA for the CDR3 is TGTGCCAGCAGCTTGGGACAGACCTCTAATCAGCCCCAGCATTTT.

The J gene is TRBJ2-5, the V gene TRBV19; the match to TRBD2 covers 7 bases. The length of the CDR3 is 15 residues. Germline V gene lookup returns CDR1 LNHDA and CDR2 SQIVND (reference sequence). The J segment lost 1 base and the V segment lost 3 bases, leaving 5 bases of the junction unmatched. The CDR3: CASSINGGGQETQYF. The CDR3 nucleotides read TGTGCCAGTAGTATTAATGGGGGGGGCCAAGAGACCCAGTACTTC. The full variable domain, rest sourced from reference TRBV19 and TRBJ2-5, is DGGITQSPKYLFRKEGQNVTLSCEQNLNHDAMYWYRQDPGQGLRLIYYSQIVNDFQKGDIAEGYSVSREKKESFPLTVTSAQKNPTAFYLCASSINGGGQETQYFGPGTRLLVL.

The table lists this clone with a few counts. The chain uses TRBV6-6 and TRBJ1-1; possible D gene TRBD1, 5 bases. Trimming took 5 bases from V and 4 from J, leaving 14 bases between them. This CDR3 is 14 amino acids long. Germline CDR1 MNHNY, CDR2 SVGAGI (reference sequence). DNA of the CDR3: TGTGCCAGCAGTAACCCGGGGGGGGTCACTGAAGCTTTCTTT. Protein sequence: CASSNPGGVTEAFF.

J is TRBJ2-7 and V is TRBV7-2; 10 bases map to TRBD2. This CDR3 has 15 amino acids. Germline V lookup: CDR1 SGHTA, CDR2 FQGNSA. The junction had 3 bases not matched to a gene; V was cut back by 0 bases and J by 4 bases. The CDR3 protein is CASSLAASGRYEQYF. The DNA of the CDR3 is TGTGCCAGCAGCTTAGCAGCTAGCGGGAGATACGAGCAGTACTTC. The full variable domain, completed using reference TRBV7-2 and TRBJ2-7, is GAGVSQSPSNKVTEKGKDVELRCDPISGHTALYWYRQSLGQGLEFLIYFQGNSAPDKSGLPSDRFSAERTGGSVSTLTIQRTQQEDSAVYLCASSLAASGRYEQYFGPGTRLTVT.